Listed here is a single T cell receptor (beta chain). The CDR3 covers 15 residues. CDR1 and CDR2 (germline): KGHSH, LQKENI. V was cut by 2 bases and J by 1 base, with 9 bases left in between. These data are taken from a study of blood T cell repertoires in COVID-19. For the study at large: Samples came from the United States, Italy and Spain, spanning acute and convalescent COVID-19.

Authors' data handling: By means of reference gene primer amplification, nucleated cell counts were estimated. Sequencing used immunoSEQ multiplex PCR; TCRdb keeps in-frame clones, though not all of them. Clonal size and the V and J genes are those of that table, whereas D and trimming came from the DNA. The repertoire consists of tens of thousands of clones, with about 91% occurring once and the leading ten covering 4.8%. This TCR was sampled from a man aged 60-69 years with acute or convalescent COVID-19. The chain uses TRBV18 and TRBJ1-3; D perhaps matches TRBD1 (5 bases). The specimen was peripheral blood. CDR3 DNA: TGTGCCAGCTCACCAGCCAGGGTGTCTGGAAACACCATATATTTT. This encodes CASSPARVSGNTIYF.